This T cell receptor (beta chain) was identified in a study of T cell responses to AZD1222 COVID-19 vaccine. Trimming cost V 0 bases and J 2 bases, with 8 bases left between them. Germline assignment: CDR1 LGHDT and CDR2 YNNKEL (reference sequence). The CDR3 is 16 residues long. Produced via immunoSEQ multiplex PCR; TCRdb's table is partial and in-frame only. The sample holds approximately 110,000 clones, about 85% seen once. The chain is built from TRBV3-1 (or the pseudogene TRBV3-2) and TRBJ1-6; D is possibly TRBD1 (5 bases). Sample: peripheral blood, taken on day 0 of AZD1222 vaccination. This TCR was recovered from an adult in good health. Here the CDR3 DNA reads TGTGCCAGCAGCCAAGAGGCGGGACCCTATAATTCACCCCTCCACTTT. Translated, it gives CASSQEAGPYNSPLHF.